This TCR beta chain was observed in a study of blood T cells in healthy people across ages. Study-wide context: Per two T cells, template switching captured roughly one barcoded beta molecule.

Each sample used at least 6 million PBMCs. Then a second PCR, running about 7 to 11 cycles, was carried out with a sample-barcoded 5' primer and a J-beta primer mix. TCRdb used MiXCR to reprocess the 5' RACE reads, holding one entry per CDR3 protein. The repertoire consists of about 1,500,000 distinct CDR3 sequences, with about 30% occurring once and the leading ten covering around 7.7%. Trimming took 1 base from V and 9 from J; bases not matched to a gene: 6. The CDR3 loop spans 14 amino acids. Germline CDR1 is SGHTA and CDR2 is FQGTGA. V usage is TRBV7-3 and J usage is TRBJ2-3; 8 bases are a match to TRBD2. This receptor was taken from a woman aged 25 to 39 in good health. The specimen sequenced was blood. CDR3 DNA: TGTGCCAGCAGCTTAAATAGCGGGGAGGACACGCAGTATTTT. Translation: CASSLNSGEDTQYF.